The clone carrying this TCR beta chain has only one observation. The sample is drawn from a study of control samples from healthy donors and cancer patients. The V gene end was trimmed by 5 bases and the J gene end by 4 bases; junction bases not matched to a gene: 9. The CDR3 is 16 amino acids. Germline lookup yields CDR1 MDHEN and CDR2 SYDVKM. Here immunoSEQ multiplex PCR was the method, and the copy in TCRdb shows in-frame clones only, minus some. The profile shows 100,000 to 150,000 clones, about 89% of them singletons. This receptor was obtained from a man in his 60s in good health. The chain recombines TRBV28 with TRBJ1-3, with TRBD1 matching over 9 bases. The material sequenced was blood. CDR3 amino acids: CASSRPQGAFGNTIYF. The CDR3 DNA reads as TGTGCCAGCAGTCGCCCACAGGGGGCATTCGGAAACACCATATATTTT.